The clone carrying this T cell receptor (beta chain) occurred a few times. These data originate in a study of T-cell reconstitution after alpha-beta-depleted transplantation in children. A library of TCRbeta sequences, prepared with unique molecular identifiers, was generated. TCRdb reanalysed the PCR reads using MiXCR and keeps one entry per CDR3 protein. In the table there are 800,000 to 1,000,000 distinct CDR3 sequences, 25% to 35% of which are singletons. The CDR3 totals 15 residues. Unmatched junction bases numbered 4, after V lost 3 bases and J lost 6 bases. This receptor was taken from a boy younger than two who had a stem cell transplant for SCID, so the T cells may come from the graft donor. The specimen comprised PBMCs, mostly from graft donor cells, sampled 360 days after TCRalphabeta/CD19-depleted stem cell transplant. The chain has TRBV12-3 or TRBV12-4 and TRBJ2-2; 10 bases match TRBD1. The CDR3 region is CASSFPDRGAGELFF. The CDR3 DNA follows: TGTGCCAGCAGTTTTCCGGACAGGGGGGCCGGGGAGCTGTTTTTT.